This TCR beta chain originates from a study of human T cells and chemical hapten exposure. Study-level background: Upper-back patch tests with 0.01% DPC were read at 6 days.

Time point denoted: pre-sensitization, week 0. This sample's treatment: therapeutic diphenylcyclopropenone sensitization with weekly scalp DPC. Germline CDR1 and CDR2: MNHEY and SVGEGT. V lost 6 bases, J lost 7 bases, and 19 bases lay in between. The CDR3 covers 15 residues. TCRdb itself ran the RACE reads through MiXCR, one entry per CDR3 protein. The top ten hold 2.5% to 4% of the sample, which has 99,000 or so distinct CDR3 sequences, approximately 11% seen once. The specimen comprised whole blood, sampled in connection with sensitization to the hapten diphenylcyclopropenone (DPC). The clonotype was recovered from a woman aged 55-75 years with alopecia areata. Some clones in this sample may be carry-over from other donors' samples. This chain connects TRBV6-2 or TRBV6-3 to TRBJ2-1; D may be TRBD1 or TRBD2 (6 bases each). The CDR3 loop reads CASSGWGASGNEQFF. CDR3 bases: TGTGCCAGCAGCGGATGGGGGGCCAGTGGAAATGAGCAGTTCTTC.